This TCR beta chain came from a study of blood T cell repertoires in COVID-19. Background on the study: COVID-19 samples collected from the United States, Italy and Spain covered acute and convalescent phases. T cells, B-cell-depleted T cells, or PBMCs provided the cDNA or gDNA that served as material.

Authors' processing steps: Reference gene primer amplification yielded estimated nucleated cell counts. The data were produced by immunoSEQ multiplex PCR, yet TCRdb's version contains in-frame clones alone and is incomplete. The V and J calls and clone size come from that table; D and trimming were worked out from the DNA. The sample contains about 210,000 clones, about four fifths of which appear only once. Germline loops: CDR1 MNHNY, CDR2 SVGAGI (reference sequence). The CDR3 has 14 amino acids. V dropped 2 bases and J dropped 8 bases, with 13 bases sitting between them. The sequence derives from a man aged 55 to 70 with acute or convalescent COVID-19. The rearrangement uses TRBV6-6 and TRBJ2-1; weak D call: TRBD1 (6 bases). Input material: peripheral blood. In DNA, the CDR3 is TGTGCCAGCAGTTACGAGGGGGTACTGTATGAGCAGTTCTTC. Residues: CASSYEGVLYEQFF.